This TCR beta chain was retrieved from a study of blood T cell repertoires in COVID-19 (dated by TCRdb to 2018 to 2021). Background on the whole study: The collaborator samples originated in the United States, Italy and Spain and spanned the acute and convalescent phases of COVID-19. The material from the prospective study consisted of cDNA or gDNA derived from T cells, B-cell-depleted T cells, or PBMCs. The dataset comprised deeply sampled blood TCRbeta repertoires from subjects exposed to, actively infected with, or recovered from COVID-19. A freely available public database, intended as a resource for researchers studying the immune response to SARS-CoV-2, is where the repertoires were released. The samples were drawn from the first 160 participants of the ongoing ImmuneRACE study and from 1,200 or so subjects provided by 6 global collaborators. Sample metadata almost always included a de-identified subject ID, COVID-19 status, age in years and sex. Where available, HLA class I and class II types were taken from metadata supplied by the sample provider and were not determined by assay-based typing.

Broad study findings and their caveats: Clinical and demographic metadata were provided uncurated, with the amount varying by source and participant.

The trim is 6 bases for V and 1 base for J, with a gap of 9 bases between the germline ends. Reading from cysteine to phenylalanine, the CDR3 counts 13 amino acids. CDR3 DNA only is kept here, 39 bases in frame from base 1. The immunoSEQ Assay, a bias-controlled multiplex PCR, was used to amplify TCRbeta CDR3 regions from genomic DNA. Per the original workflow: Within the assay, amplification of reference gene primers was used to estimate how many nucleated cells each sample contained. Sequence reads were collapsed and filtered to measure the absolute abundance of every unique TCRbeta CDR3 rearrangement. For each sample, productive Simpson clonality was calculated as the square root of Simpson's diversity index across productive rearrangements. Drawn from immuneACCESS, this table holds only the in-frame rearrangements with V and J called that TCRdb kept. Clones are partly lost; checked studies trace under half to an unresolved V gene and leave the rest unexplained. V and J calls and clone size are those listed in that table; D and trimming were worked out from the DNA. The sample records around 170,000 clones, 80% to 85% of which are singletons. The biggest ten clones account for nearly 8% of the sample.

Enrolling through a virtual design, the prospective study's participants ranged in age from roughly 18 to 90 years and lived across 20 to 30 United States geographic areas. In the prospective study, participants were assigned to cohorts based on the clinical history participants reported in a screening survey and a study questionnaire. Recovered participants in ImmuneRACE Cohort 3 were defined as having two consecutive negative NP/OP PCR tests, clearance from a healthcare professional, or resolution of symptoms. In the prospective study, mobile phlebotomists collected whole blood, serum and a nasopharyngeal or oropharyngeal swab from each participant. Additional blood draws and questionnaires over an approximately 2-month period could optionally be provided by prospective study participants. Before DNA extraction, prospective study blood samples were shipped either frozen or at room temperature.

Concerning this clone itself: There is no known antigen for this receptor. Base qualities are not recorded, but no much larger clone differs from it by a single base.

Here the chain combines TRBV12-3 or TRBV12-4 and TRBJ1-1, with a tentative D gene TRBD1 over 5 matching bases. The TCR originated in a woman aged 45 to 65 who had recovered from COVID-19. The sequenced sample consisted of PBMCs or T cells enriched from blood (not recorded which). The DNA sequence follows: TGTGCCAGCAGACAGGAGACGAACACTGAAGCTTTCTTT. Its protein reads: CASRQETNTEAFF.